This entry lists 21 T cell receptor beta chains sequenced from one sample in a study of CD8+ T cells in alopecia areata. As the sequencing template, cDNA was produced by extracting RNA and reverse transcribing it. The method was immunoSEQ multiplex PCR; TCRdb's version includes in-frame clones alone and lacks a portion of them. The data hold about 150,000 clones, with 40% to 60% observed a single time. This material consisted of CD8+ T cells sorted from blood, taken at week 0. These receptors originate from a human donor with alopecia areata.

The genes are TRBV25-1 and TRBJ1-1, with D maybe TRBD1 (5 bases). Trimming removed 2 bases at V and 1 base at J, with 8 bases between. The CDR3 length is 14 residues. Germline CDR1 is MGHDK and CDR2 is SYGVNS. This chain's CDR3 is CASSETGRNTEAFF. As DNA, the CDR3 is TGTGCCAGCAGTGAAACAGGTCGGAACACTGAAGCTTTCTTT.

This chain links TRBV5-6 with TRBJ2-6, with a weak D call TRBD1 (6 bases). CDR1 and CDR2 (germline): SGHDT, YYEEEE. CDR3 length equals 16 residues. V was clipped by 3 bases and J by 4 bases, with 14 bases between them. The CDR3 sequence is CASSSTGFSGANVLTF. The CDR3, as DNA: TGTGCCAGCAGCTCAACAGGGTTTTCCGGGGCCAACGTCCTGACTTTC.

The V and J genes are TRBV9 and TRBJ2-2; 7 positions agree with TRBD2. The V segment lost 6 bases and the J segment 0 bases; nucleotides outside the gene matches: 8. CDR1 and CDR2 (germline): SGDLS, YYNGEE. This CDR3 has 16 amino acids. The CDR3: CASNPLAATNTGELFF. The CDR3 bases are TGTGCCAGCAACCCTCTAGCGGCCACGAACACCGGGGAGCTGTTTTTT.

The V call is TRBV9, the J call TRBJ2-7; D is unresolved. The CDR3 contains 13 residues. Trimming removed 4 bases at V and 3 bases at J, with 11 bases between. Germline-derived CDR1 and CDR2 are SGDLS and YYNGEE. CDR3 nucleotides: TGTGCCAGCAGCCCACCGGACGGCTACGAGCAGTACTTC. Translating it yields CASSPPDGYEQYF.

This clone was counted between two and nine times. The gene calls are TRBV29-1 and TRBJ1-1; maybe TRBD1 (5 bases). The CDR3 contains 15 residues. Trimming shortened V by 6 bases and J by 3 bases, and 20 bases separated the two germline ends. In germline, CDR1 is SQVTM, CDR2 ANQGSEA. The CDR3 loop is CSVEPGTAGDTEAFF. The CDR3 nucleotides are TGCAGCGTCGAACCCGGGACGGCAGGCGACACTGAAGCTTTCTTT.

J is TRBJ2-1 and V is TRBV5-6, with D hard to call. V was shortened by 1 base and J by 9 bases, with 5 bases between the two germline ends. Looked up from germline, CDR1 is SGHDT and CDR2 is YYEEEE. This CDR3 is built from 11 residues. The CDR3 region is CASSLSAEQFF. The CDR3 DNA sequence: TGTGCCAGCAGCTTGTCGGCTGAGCAGTTCTTC.

The gene calls are TRBV9 and TRBJ2-3, with TRBD2 matching 14 bases. Germline V gene sequence: CDR1 SGDLS, CDR2 YYNGEE. V gave up 3 bases and J gave up 4 bases; unmatched junction bases: 13. This CDR3 region has 19 residues. The DNA of the CDR3 is TGTGCCAGCAGCGCGAGCGACGGACTAGCGGGGGGTGTGGCAGATACGCAGTATTTT. Translation gives CASSASDGLAGGVADTQYF.

The rearrangement joins TRBV10-3 to TRBJ1-1; D gene ambiguous. Looked up from germline, CDR1 is ENHRY and CDR2 is SYGVKD. Trimming shortened V by 7 bases and J by 0 bases, and 6 bases separated the two germline ends. The CDR3 contains 12 residues. CDR3 sequence reads: CAITNMNTEAFF. In DNA, the CDR3 is TGTGCCATCACCAACATGAACACTGAAGCTTTCTTT.

Only a few counts were recorded for this clone. The rearrangement joins TRBV30 to TRBJ1-2, with a tentative D call TRBD1 (5 bases). The CDR3 covers 12 residues. Looked up from germline, CDR1 is GTSNPN and CDR2 is SVGIG (reference sequence). CDR3 residues: CASEGLKGGYTF. CDR3 coding DNA: TGTGCGTCGGAGGGGCTTAAGGGTGGCTACACCTTC.

Turning to this clone: The sample contains more than one DNA sequence encoding this CDR3. J is TRBJ1-1 and V is TRBV11-2, with no clear D. Germline lookup yields CDR1 SGHAT and CDR2 FQNNGV. The CDR3 runs to 13 residues. V was shortened by 5 bases and J by 5 bases, with 12 bases between the two germline ends. The DNA of the CDR3 is TGTGCCAGCAGCCTTCGATCCGGAACTGAAGCTTTCTTT. This encodes CASSLRSGTEAFF.

A remark on this clone: Different DNA sequences within this sample yield the same CDR3. This chain joins TRBV29-1 and TRBJ1-1; 7 nucleotides align to TRBD1. The CDR3 covers 11 residues. CDR1 is SQVTM, CDR2 ANQGSEA, per germline. With V trimmed by 5 bases and J by 6 bases, 3 bases remained unmatched. CDR3 sequence reads: CSVLGGPEAFF. Written as DNA, the CDR3 is TGCAGCGTTCTAGGGGGCCCTGAAGCTTTCTTT.

The V call is TRBV27, the J call TRBJ2-3; a possible D gene is TRBD1 (6 bases). Between the trimmed V and J ends, which lost 7 bases and 2 bases, there was a span of 16 bases. Germline CDR1 and CDR2: MNHEY and SMNVEV (reference sequence). The CDR3 runs to 15 residues. DNA of the CDR3: TGTGCCAGCAACCAGGGGTACAGGGTCACAGATACGCAGTATTTT. Protein: CASNQGYRVTDTQYF.

This chain links TRBV5-1 with TRBJ2-7; D possibly corresponds to TRBD1 (6 bases). Per germline, CDR1 SGHRS and CDR2 YFSETQ. CDR3 size: 17 residues. Between the trimmed V and J ends, which lost 4 bases and 0 bases, there was a span of 20 bases. The CDR3 spells CASSHKGDTLSSYEQYF. The CDR3 DNA follows: TGCGCCAGCAGCCATAAAGGGGACACCTTGAGCTCCTACGAGCAGTACTTC.

This clone was observed many times. The V call is TRBV11-2, the J call TRBJ2-3, with D possibly being TRBD2 (6 bases). Trimming pared 4 bases from V and 4 bases from J, leaving 18 bases between. The CDR3 runs 16 residues. Germline V lookup: CDR1 SGHAT, CDR2 FQNNGV. CDR3 sequence: CASSSPGGEEADTQYF. In DNA, the CDR3 is TGTGCCAGCAGCTCCCCCGGCGGGGAGGAAGCAGATACGCAGTATTTT.

This clone occurred once. This rearrangement joins TRBV27 to TRBJ2-5; 11 bases map to TRBD1. CDR3 length equals 14 residues. The ends lost 5 bases at V and 5 bases at J; junction bases unmatched: 4. Germline loops: CDR1 MNHEY, CDR2 SMNVEV (reference sequence). This CDR3 reads CASSGQGARETQYF. The CDR3 DNA follows: TGTGCCAGCAGTGGACAGGGGGCGCGTGAGACCCAGTACTTC.

The rearrangement joins TRBV9 to TRBJ2-1; weak D call: TRBD1 (6 bases). The CDR3 spans 13 residues. The V end lost 7 bases, the J end lost 6 bases, and 14 bases lay between the germline ends. Germline V lookup: CDR1 SGDLS, CDR2 YYNGEE. The CDR3 DNA sequence: TGTGCCAGCTCCGGACAGCATTTCAATGAGCAGTTCTTC. Translated, it gives CASSGQHFNEQFF. The full variable domain, in which reference TRBV9 and TRBJ2-1 provide the parts outside the CDR3, is DSGVTQTPKHLITATGQRVTLRCSPRSGDLSVYWYQQSLDQGLQFLIQYYNGEERAKGNILERFSAQQFPDLHSELNLSSLELGDSALYFCASSGQHFNEQFFGPGTRLTVL.

This sequence joins TRBV30 and TRBJ2-2; 8 positions agree with TRBD1. The CDR3 has 13 residues. With V trimmed by 5 bases and J by 6 bases, 5 bases remained unmatched. The germline CDR1 and CDR2 sequences are GTSNPN and SVGIG (reference sequence). CDR3 sequence: CAWRQGMSGELFF. CDR3 in DNA: TGTGCCTGGCGACAGGGGATGTCCGGGGAGCTGTTTTTT.

This rearrangement joins TRBV28 to TRBJ1-2; the D is unclear. CDR1 is MDHEN, CDR2 SYDVKM, per germline. There are 18 residues in the CDR3. V shed 6 bases and J shed 4 bases, with 27 bases lying between them. This chain's CDR3 is CASSALALGDLTGYGYTF. In nucleotides, the CDR3 is TGTGCCAGCAGCGCCCTGGCCCTAGGAGATCTCACGGGCTATGGCTACACCTTC.

V and J are TRBV9 and TRBJ2-2; unclear D gene. Per the germline V gene, CDR1 is SGDLS and CDR2 is YYNGEE. The CDR3 extends over 16 amino acids. Trimming cost V 0 bases and J 0 bases, with 9 bases left between them. The CDR3 nucleotides are TGTGCCAGCAGCGTAGGGTGGGGAACGAACACCGGGGAGCTGTTTTTT. It encodes CASSVGWGTNTGELFF.

This chain uses TRBV30 with TRBJ1-2; D call uncertain. The CDR3 totals 11 residues. V lost 4 bases and J 0 bases, leaving 3 bases between the germline ends. Germline CDR1 and CDR2: GTSNPN and SVGIG (reference sequence). CDR3 residues: CAWKANYGYTF. CDR3 nucleotides: TGTGCCTGGAAGGCTAACTATGGCTACACCTTC.

This chain's CDR3 is CASSQDKGGTNNEQFF. The CDR3 coding sequence is TGCGCCAGCAGCCAAGATAAGGGGGGTACTAACAATGAGCAGTTCTTC. The V call is TRBV4-3, the J call TRBJ2-1; the D call may be TRBD1 or TRBD2 (6 bases each). V shed 0 bases and J shed 5 bases, with 14 bases lying between them. The CDR3 is made up of 16 amino acids. The germline gives CDR1 LGHNA, CDR2 YSLEER.